Listed here are 24 T cell receptor beta chains from one sample, sequenced in a study of Tregs in tolerant kidney transplant recipients. Related graft donors supplied nonmyeloablative bone marrow transplants, and mixed chimerism was transient. Here immunoSEQ multiplex PCR was the method, and the copy in TCRdb shows in-frame clones only, minus some. The data include roughly 15,000 clones; the top ten clones carry approximately 30%. The source material was CD8+ T cells from blood (PBMCs), sampled 6 months after the transplant. These receptors originate from a human patient who received a combined kidney and bone marrow transplant. These T cells may partly come from the graft donor.

Measured by frequency, this clone is medium-sized (0.01 to 0.1%). The CDR3 end lies 3 residues beyond the end of the read and is filled in from the germline J gene. J is TRBJ1-2 and V is TRBV19; 8 bases are shared with TRBD1. The CDR3 totals 13 residues. CDR1 and CDR2 from the germline V gene are LNHDA and SQIVND (reference sequence). The covered CDR3 bases are TGTGCCAGTAGTATAGCCGCAGGGGGCGAC. Amino acids: CASSIAAGGD. The whole CDR3 reads CASSIAAGGDYTF.

As for this clone: Read sequence stops 3 residues before the CDR3 end, and the germline J gene provides the missing end. The chain employs TRBV19 and TRBJ2-4, with a possible D match to TRBD2 (7 bases). The CDR3 totals 14 residues. Germline-derived CDR1 and CDR2 are LNHDA and SQIVND (reference sequence). The DNA read from the CDR3 is TGTGCCAGTAGCCTCGGGGGGCGAGTGGGTGGT. As protein: CASSLGGRVGG. The complete CDR3 protein is CASSLGGRVGGQYF.

As for this clone: The read terminates 3 residues ahead of where the CDR3 ends, so the germline J gene completes it. The chain is built from TRBV2 and TRBJ2-2, with 12 bases aligning to TRBD2. The V gene end was trimmed by 7 bases and the J gene end by 6 bases; junction bases not matched to a gene: 9. CDR3 length: 16 residues. In germline, CDR1 is SNHLY, CDR2 FYNNEI. This chain's CDR3 is CASTGLAGGLSGELFF. The sequenced CDR3 bases are TGTGCCAGCACGGGTCTAGCGGGGGGGCTGTCCGGGGAG.

About this clone itself: The read ends 3 residues shy of where the CDR3 ends; the end is completed using the germline J gene. The J gene is TRBJ2-4, the V gene TRBV7-9; D ambiguous. Looked up from germline, CDR1 is SEHNR and CDR2 is FQNEAQ (reference sequence). This CDR3 has 9 amino acids. The CDR3: CAGNYGQYF. CDR3 DNA (partial): TGTGCCGGTAACTATGGT. Based on the CDR3 plus reference TRBV7-9 and TRBJ2-4, the full variable domain is DTGVSQNPRHKITKRGQNVTFRCDPISEHNRLYWYRQTLGQGPEFLTYFQNEAQLEKSRLLSDRFSAERPKGSFSTLEIQRTEQGDSAMYLCAGNYGQYFGAGTRLSVL.

As for this clone: Read coverage stops 3 residues before the CDR3 terminus; the germline J gene supplies the remainder. This chain uses TRBV4-1 with TRBJ2-7; the D gene is possibly TRBD2 (6 bases). The CDR3 consists of 14 residues. V lost 4 bases to trimming and J lost 1 base, with 11 bases between them. CDR1 and CDR2 (germline): MGHRA, YSYEKL. The CDR3 loop reads CASSPTGLSYEQYF. Incomplete CDR3 DNA: TGCGCCAGCAGCCCCACGGGACTTTCCTACGAG.

Regarding this clone: The read gets to within 3 residues of the CDR3 end, and the germline J gene fills in the rest. The J gene is TRBJ2-1, the V gene TRBV18, with D perhaps matching TRBD2 (6 bases). The CDR3 is 16 residues long. The V gene lost 0 bases and the J gene lost 4 bases, with 13 bases spanning the gap. Germline V gene data show CDR1 as KGHSH and CDR2 as LQKENI. The CDR3 DNA, read in part, is TGTGCCAGCTCACCACCGGGACTCCGAAAGTACAATGAG. Protein: CASSPPGLRKYNE. The entire CDR3 protein reads CASSPPGLRKYNEQFF.

In the case of this clone: Read sequence stops 3 residues before the CDR3 end, and the germline J gene provides the missing end. This chain joins TRBV7-9 and TRBJ2-7; D gene unclear. Germline CDR1 is SEHNR and CDR2 is FQNEAQ (reference sequence). Between the trimmed V and J ends, which lost 1 base and 3 bases, there was a span of 7 bases. This CDR3 has 13 residues. CDR3 protein: CASSLEAGYEQYF. The part of the CDR3 DNA that was read is TGTGCCAGCAGCTTAGAAGCCGGCTACGAG.

On this clone: The sequenced fragment ends 3 residues before the CDR3 boundary, so the rest is inferred from the germline J gene. This sequence joins TRBV5-6 and TRBJ2-3; 8 bases fit TRBD2. V was pared by 4 bases and J by 5 bases, with 6 bases of the junction left unmatched. In germline, CDR1 is SGHDT, CDR2 YYEEEE. The length of the CDR3 is 14 residues. The sequenced CDR3 bases are TGTGCCAGCAGCATGGGACTAGGTCTAGATACG. It translates to CASSMGLGLDT. The whole CDR3 sequence is CASSMGLGLDTQYF.

In the case of this clone: The read comes to an end 3 residues before the CDR3 does, leaving the germline J gene to fill in the end. The chain is built from TRBV6-4 and TRBJ2-1; 12 nucleotides line up with TRBD2. CDR3 size: 16 residues. The trim removed 1 base at V and 9 bases at J, leaving 7 bases unmatched. Germline V gives CDR1 MRHNA, CDR2 SNTAGT. CDR3 DNA (partial): TGTGCCAGCAGTGACTTTGGACTAGCGGGACTCCCTGAG. This gives the protein CASSDFGLAGLPE. In full, the CDR3 reads CASSDFGLAGLPEQFF.

With respect to this clone: The read halts 3 residues ahead of the CDR3 end, with the missing end drawn from the germline J gene. The chain carries TRBV18 and TRBJ2-2, with 14 nucleotides matching TRBD2. The CDR3 length is 16 residues. Per germline, CDR1 KGHSH and CDR2 LQKENI. Losses at the gene ends were 4 bases for V and 3 bases for J; bases not matched to a gene: 1. The covered CDR3 bases are TGTGCCAGCTCACTGGGACTAGCGGGGGACACCGGGGAG. Protein: CASSLGLAGDTGE. In full, the CDR3 reads CASSLGLAGDTGELFF.

Considering frequency, this clone is large. One junction end disagrees with the germline gene, perhaps due to a read error. CDR3 DNA, as far as it was read: TGCAGTGCTGGAGACAGGGGGCTCGCCAGAGGCTACGAG. Translating gives CSAGDRGLARGYE. The CDR3 as a whole reads CSAGDRGLARGYEQYF. The V gene is TRBV20-1, the J gene TRBJ2-7; 10 nucleotides align to TRBD1. The observed sequence ends 3 residues before the CDR3 terminus, with the missing tail filled in from the germline J gene. This CDR3 has 16 amino acids. In germline, CDR1 is DFQATT, CDR2 SNEGSKA (reference sequence).

For this clone: From the germline J gene comes the end of the CDR3, since the read stops 3 residues before it. V usage is TRBV19 and J usage is TRBJ2-4; 7 nucleotides line up with TRBD2. In germline, CDR1 is LNHDA, CDR2 SQIVND (reference sequence). CDR3 length: 15 residues. CDR3 region: CASSEAVGGSYGQYF. The sequenced CDR3 bases are TGTGCCAGTAGTGAAGCCGTCGGCGGGAGCTATGGT.

This clone shows up as medium-sized (0.01 to 0.1%) by frequency. The read falls 3 residues short of the CDR3 end, and the missing part is taken from the germline J gene. This chain links TRBV7-6 with TRBJ2-1; the match to TRBD1 covers 7 bases. Trimming at V came to 5 bases and at J to 9 bases, leaving 4 bases not matched to a gene. The CDR3 loop spans 12 amino acids. Germline CDR1 and CDR2: SGHVS and FNYEAQ. This CDR3 reads CASSDRAGEQFF. The CDR3 bases that were read are TGTGCCAGCAGCGACAGGGCCGGTGAG.

In the case of this clone: Coverage ceases 3 residues before the CDR3 finishes, and the germline J gene fills in the end. The chain couples TRBV7-9 to TRBJ1-1; D remains unclear. Germline CDR1 and CDR2: SEHNR and FQNEAQ (reference sequence). V was pared by 6 bases and J by 0 bases, with 14 bases between. There are 15 residues in the CDR3. The CDR3 spells CASRAHPQVNTEAFF. The CDR3 bases that were read are TGTGCCAGCAGAGCCCACCCCCAGGTGAACACTGAA.

As concerns this clone: The read terminates 3 residues ahead of where the CDR3 ends, so the germline J gene completes it. V usage is TRBV11-2 and J usage is TRBJ2-5, with unresolved D. Germline V gene lookup returns CDR1 SGHAT and CDR2 FQNNGV. With 0 bases removed from V and 4 bases from J, the gap between germline ends came to 3 bases. The CDR3 has 12 residues. The part of the CDR3 DNA that was read is TGTGCCAGCAGCTTAGAAGGAGAGACC. This encodes CASSLEGET. The complete CDR3 reads CASSLEGETQYF.

Turning to this clone: The read is 3 residues too short to cover the CDR3 end, so that end is filled in from the germline J gene. This chain uses TRBV13 with TRBJ2-1; 7 bases agree with TRBD2. Germline V gives CDR1 PRHDT, CDR2 FYEKMQ (reference sequence). The junction had 6 bases not matched to a gene; V was cut back by 5 bases and J by 5 bases. CDR3 size: 14 residues. The covered CDR3 bases are TGTGCCAGCAGCCCTAGACTAGCCCACAATGAG. Translated: CASSPRLAHNE. The CDR3 in full is CASSPRLAHNEQFF.

Worth noting for this clone: The read finishes 3 residues shy of the CDR3 end, and the germline J gene is used to complete it. The J gene is TRBJ2-5, the V gene TRBV10-1; TRBD2 agrees at 7 bases. CDR1 and CDR2 from the germline V gene are WNHNN and SYGVQD (reference sequence). The CDR3 extends over 13 amino acids. The V and J ends lost 6 bases and 4 bases, in that order; junction bases with no gene match: 5. CDR3 region: CASSPPGGETQYF. The CDR3 DNA, read in part, is TGCGCCAGCAGCCCCCCGGGGGGAGAGACC.

Turning to this clone: The CDR3 end is not reached by the read, which stops 3 residues before it; the germline J gene fills it in. V is TRBV2 and J is TRBJ2-1; TRBD2 matches 9 bases. Germline CDR1 reads SNHLY; CDR2 reads FYNNEI. Trimming cost V 4 bases and J 3 bases; bases outside gene matches: 13. This CDR3 contains 18 residues. The sequenced CDR3 bases are TGTGCCAGCAGTGTGGGTAGCGGGGGACGCACCGACTACAATGAG. It is translated as CASSVGSGGRTDYNE. The full-length CDR3 reads as CASSVGSGGRTDYNEQFF.

Comment on this clone: The read ends 3 residues before the CDR3 terminus; that terminus is restored from the germline J gene. The genes are TRBV7-6 and TRBJ2-2; possibly TRBD1 for D (5 bases). Trimming removed 2 bases from V and 1 base from J, with 5 bases in between. The CDR3 covers 14 residues. CDR1 is SGHVS, CDR2 FNYEAQ, per germline. CDR3 loop: CASSLTGNTGELFF. The sequenced part of the CDR3 DNA is TGTGCCAGCAGCTTAACAGGGAACACCGGGGAG.

A word on this clone: The CDR3 extends 3 residues past the end of the read, so its final part is completed from the germline J gene. V is TRBV30 and J is TRBJ2-7; no firm D call. CDR3 size: 13 residues. The germline V gene encodes CDR1 GTSNPN and CDR2 SVGIG (reference sequence). V was pared by 8 bases and J by 6 bases, with 20 bases between. The covered CDR3 bases are TGTGCCAGTAGTGTGCCCCTTGGCGGCGAG. Encoded protein: CASSVPLGGE. The complete CDR3 sequence is CASSVPLGGEQYF.

Worth noting for this clone: The read terminates 3 residues ahead of where the CDR3 ends, so the germline J gene completes it. The chain links TRBV5-5 to TRBJ2-5, with D perhaps assigned TRBD1 or TRBD2 (6 bases each). Germline CDR1 and CDR2: SGHKS and YYEKEE (reference sequence). The V and J ends lost 0 bases and 5 bases respectively, with 14 bases between them. The CDR3 length is 15 residues. The CDR3 reads CASSLGGGGWETQYF. The covered CDR3 bases are TGTGCCAGCAGCTTGGGAGGGGGAGGATGGGAGACC.

To note about this clone: The read stops 3 residues short of the end of the CDR3; the missing end is completed from the germline J gene. The rearrangement links TRBV5-1 to TRBJ1-2; 9 bases are shared with TRBD1. V lost 4 bases, J lost 2 bases, and 6 bases stayed unmatched. Germline V gene data show CDR1 as SGHRS and CDR2 as YFSETQ. CDR3 length: 15 amino acids. The CDR3 reads CASSRRQGVNYGYTF. CDR3 bases read: TGCGCCAGCAGCCGGCGACAGGGGGTGAACTATGGC.

On this clone itself: The read comes to an end 3 residues before the CDR3 does, leaving the germline J gene to fill in the end. The rearrangement links TRBV30 to TRBJ2-3; TRBD2 matches 9 bases. After removal of 0 bases from V and 2 bases from J, the junction contained 12 bases not matched to a gene. Germline CDR1 reads GTSNPN; CDR2 reads SVGIG (reference sequence). There are 18 residues in the CDR3. The CDR3 DNA, read in part, is TGTGCCTGGAGTGTAACGGTAGCGGGAGAGAGTCCCACAGATACG. It codes for CAWSVTVAGESPTDT. The whole CDR3 protein reads CAWSVTVAGESPTDTQYF.

Notes on this clone: The CDR3 end is not reached by the read, which stops 3 residues before it; the germline J gene fills it in. V gene TRBV20-1 combines with J gene TRBJ2-7, with a tentative D call TRBD1 (6 bases). Deletions cut 1 base from V and 4 bases from J, with 20 bases between. Germline values: CDR1 DFQATT, CDR2 SNEGSKA (reference sequence). This CDR3 region has 16 residues. The part of the CDR3 DNA that was read is TGCAGTGCTAGAGGGCGTGCAGGGGCATTTGGGTACGAG. It is translated as CSARGRAGAFGYE. Given in full, the CDR3 is CSARGRAGAFGYEQYF.